These T cell receptor beta chains were read from a single sample in a study of blood T cells in healthy people across ages. TCRdb passed the 5' RACE reads through MiXCR, listing each CDR3 protein once. The sample holds 1.5 million to 1.8 million distinct CDR3 sequences, roughly 43% seen once. Sequencing input: blood. These receptors originate from a woman under 30 in good health. Both conserved end residues are part of each CDR3. The order of the fields is CDR3 protein, CDR3 DNA, clone size, V gene, J gene, D gene. D genes are given only for firm matches. Not every row has a clone size; where given, it reads once, few, many or a size class.

CDR3: CASGSFARGGPSSYNEQFF
DNA: TGTGCCAGCGGCTCTTTCGCGCGGGGAGGACCTAGCTCCTACAATGAGCAGTTCTTC
size: .
V: TRBV7-9
J: TRBJ2-1
D: .

CDR3: CASRSEISYPQHF
DNA: TGTGCCAGCAGGTCCGAAATATCGTATCCCCAGCATTTT
size: .
V: TRBV6-1
J: TRBJ1-5
D: .

CDR3: CASMDYGLNEQFF
DNA: TGCGCCAGTATGGACTACGGACTTAATGAGCAGTTCTTC
size: .
V: TRBV5-1
J: TRBJ2-1
D: .

CDR3: CASTPGTAYGYTF
DNA: TGTGCCAGTACCCCCGGGACAGCCTATGGCTACACCTTC
size: many
V: TRBV12-3/TRBV12-4
J: TRBJ1-2
D: TRBD1

CDR3: CASSQDLVTYNEQYF
DNA: TGTGCCAGCAGCCAAGATCTGGTTACCTACAATGAGCAGTACTTC
size: .
V: TRBV4-2
J: TRBJ2-5
D: .

CDR3: CSARGHRGDYGYTF
DNA: TGCAGTGCTAGAGGTCACAGGGGGGACTATGGCTACACCTTC
size: few
V: TRBV20-1
J: TRBJ1-2
D: TRBD1

CDR3: CASNGGSADTQYF
DNA: TGTGCCAGTAACGGAGGTTCCGCTGATACGCAGTATTTT
size: .
V: TRBV19
J: TRBJ2-3
D: .

CDR3: CASSLSIGGLMYNEQYF
DNA: TGTGCCAGCAGTTTATCCATAGGGGGACTAATGTACAATGAGCAGTACTTC
size: once
V: TRBV27
J: TRBJ2-7
D: .

CDR3: CATSRDLGNYGYTF
DNA: TGTGCCACCAGCAGAGATTTGGGGAACTATGGCTACACCTTC
size: many
V: TRBV15
J: TRBJ1-2
D: .

CDR3: CASSRPLGGPCYNEQFF
DNA: TGTGCCAGCAGCCGGCCCCTCGGGGGGCCTTGCTACAATGAGCAGTTCTTC
size: .
V: TRBV21-1
J: TRBJ2-1
D: .

CDR3: CSVGVVACERYF
DNA: TGCAGCGTTGGGGTAGTCGCCTGCGAGCGGTACTTC
size: .
V: TRBV29-1
J: TRBJ2-7
D: .

CDR3: CASSIKDDTEAFF
DNA: TGTGCCAGTAGTATAAAGGATGACACTGAAGCTTTCTTT
size: .
V: TRBV19
J: TRBJ1-1
D: .

CDR3: CASSSSGTTNSPLHF
DNA: TGTGCCAGCAGCTCCTCCGGGACTACAAATTCACCCCTCCACTTT
size: .
V: TRBV7-2
J: TRBJ1-6
D: .

CDR3: CASTVYLGGSGRSGDTQYF
DNA: TGTGCCAGCACCGTATATCTCGGAGGTAGCGGGAGAAGTGGGGATACGCAGTATTTT
size: .
V: TRBV5-5
J: TRBJ2-3
D: TRBD2

CDR3: CSARSLGGSTDTQYF
DNA: TGCAGTGCTAGGTCCTTGGGAGGGTCCACAGATACGCAGTATTTT
size: .
V: TRBV20-1
J: TRBJ2-3
D: TRBD2

CDR3: CASSQAWRVPEAFF
DNA: TGCGCCAGCAGCCAAGCCTGGAGGGTTCCTGAAGCTTTCTTT
size: .
V: TRBV4-3
J: TRBJ1-1
D: .

CDR3: CASSHILSGATTGRGYTF
DNA: TGTGCCAGCAGCCACATCCTCTCTGGGGCAACCACAGGTCGGGGCTACACCTTC
size: .
V: TRBV7-9
J: TRBJ1-2
D: .

CDR3: CSDTTKAPDTQYF
DNA: TGCAGTGACACAACAAAGGCCCCAGATACGCAGTATTTT
size: .
V: TRBV20-1
J: TRBJ2-3
D: .

CDR3: CASSPNTGQYF
DNA: TGTGCCAGCAGTCCCAACACGGGGCAGTACTTC
size: .
V: TRBV6-1
J: TRBJ2-5
D: .

CDR3: CASSRSGTVSYEQYF
DNA: TGTGCCAGCAGTAGATCCGGGACAGTCTCCTACGAGCAGTACTTC
size: .
V: TRBV2
J: TRBJ2-7
D: TRBD1

CDR3: CASSSQTGTGPNQPQHF
DNA: TGTGCCAGCAGCAGCCAAACCGGGACAGGACCCAATCAGCCCCAGCATTTT
size: .
V: TRBV21-1
J: TRBJ1-5
D: .

CDR3: CSVKGAVAKNIQYF
DNA: TGCAGCGTTAAAGGGGCGGTAGCCAAAAACATTCAGTACTTC
size: few
V: TRBV29-1
J: TRBJ2-4
D: .

CDR3: CASSRGQIDFYGYTF
DNA: TGCGCCAGCAGCCGCGGACAGATTGACTTCTATGGCTACACCTTC
size: .
V: TRBV4-3
J: TRBJ1-2
D: .

CDR3: CASSPTPGNEQYF
DNA: TGTGCCAGCAGCCCGACCCCAGGGAACGAGCAGTACTTC
size: few
V: TRBV9
J: TRBJ2-7
D: .

CDR3: CASRSSAGTGAYEQYF
DNA: TGCGCCAGCAGATCATCCGCCGGGACAGGGGCCTACGAGCAGTACTTC
size: few
V: TRBV5-1
J: TRBJ2-7
D: TRBD1

CDR3: CASSFYLSKGADTF
DNA: TGTGCCAGCAGCTTTTACCTTTCTAAGGGGGCTGACACCTTC
size: once
V: TRBV7-2
J: TRBJ1-2
D: TRBD1

CDR3: CASSLGTSYTDTQYF
DNA: TGCGCCAGCAGCCTCGGGACTTCTTACACAGATACGCAGTATTTT
size: few
V: TRBV5-1
J: TRBJ2-3
D: .

CDR3: CASSHRTTYNEQFF
DNA: TGCGCCAGCAGCCACCGAACTACTTACAATGAGCAGTTCTTC
size: few
V: TRBV4-3
J: TRBJ2-1
D: .